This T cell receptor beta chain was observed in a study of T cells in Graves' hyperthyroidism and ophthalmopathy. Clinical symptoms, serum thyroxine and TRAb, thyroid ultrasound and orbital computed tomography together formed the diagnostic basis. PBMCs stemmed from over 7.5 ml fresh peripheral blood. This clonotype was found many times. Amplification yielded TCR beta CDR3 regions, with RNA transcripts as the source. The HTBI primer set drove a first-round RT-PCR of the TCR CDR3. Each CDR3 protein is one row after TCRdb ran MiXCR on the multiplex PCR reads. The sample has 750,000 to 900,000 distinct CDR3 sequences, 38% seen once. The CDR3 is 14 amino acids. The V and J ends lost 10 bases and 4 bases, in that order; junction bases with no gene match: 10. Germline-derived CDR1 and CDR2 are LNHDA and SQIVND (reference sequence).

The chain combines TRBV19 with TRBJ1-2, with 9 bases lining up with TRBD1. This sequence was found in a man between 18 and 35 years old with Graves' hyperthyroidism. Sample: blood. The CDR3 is CATRRDRDAYGYTF. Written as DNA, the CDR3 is TGTGCCACGAGGAGGGACAGGGATGCCTATGGCTACACCTTC.